This T cell receptor beta chain came from a study of human T cells and chemical hapten exposure. Study in general: Minor pooled library volume differences mainly drove per-sample TCR yield variation.

V lost 4 bases and J lost 5, with 12 bases in between. The CDR3 consists of 14 residues. Germline CDR1 LGHDT, CDR2 YNNKEL (reference sequence). A few counts support this clonotype. Its target is not known. Whole-study results and caveats: Alopecia affecting every donor means their immune response may not match healthy people's. While controls formed fewer of them, expanded TCRs formed significantly more large CDR3 similarity clusters.

In TCRdb, the RACE reads were re-called with MiXCR into one record per CDR3 protein. The data show some 200,000 distinct CDR3 sequences, around 30% seen once. Sample time point: pre-sensitization, week 0. Treatment indicated: therapeutic diphenylcyclopropenone sensitization with weekly scalp DPC. The total RNA was obtained from whole blood that was not fractionated. The chain recombines TRBV3-1 with TRBJ2-4; D perhaps matches TRBD1 (6 bases). The source is a woman in her 30s with alopecia areata. Some clones in this sample may be carry-over from other donors' samples. Sample: whole blood, taken in connection with sensitization to the hapten diphenylcyclopropenone (DPC). The CDR3 DNA reads as TGTGCCAGCAGCCCAGGGGCTGGGGAAAACATTCAGTACTTC. Its translation is CASSPGAGENIQYF.